This T cell receptor (beta chain) was observed in a study of blood T cells in healthy people across ages. Broader study findings: CMV status of donors was not determined, possibly confounding expanded clonotype changes. While age rose, TCR beta diversity per million T cells dropped in a roughly linear way. Aged donors had fewer naive CD4+ cells and lower diversity than long-lived donors. PBMCs left unsorted prevented a conclusive naive versus antigen-experienced comparison.

This clonotype was seen at least ten times. Its antigen is currently unknown. In germline, CDR1 is MNHNY, CDR2 SVGAGI (reference sequence). Trimming left V 5 bases short and J 3 bases short, with 11 bases between. The CDR3 totals 13 residues. Primers used in a second PCR of roughly 6 to 12 cycles were a sample-barcoded 5' primer and a J-beta primer mix. In TCRdb, the 5' RACE reads were re-called with MiXCR into one record per CDR3 protein. The table includes 580,000 or so distinct CDR3 sequences, around half detected once. Sequencing input: blood. The J gene is TRBJ2-7, the V gene TRBV6-6; tentative D call: TRBD2 (5 bases). The clonotype comes from an elderly man in good health. CDR3 in amino acids: CASSRPGYYEQYF. The DNA for the CDR3 is TGTGCCAGCAGTAGGCCGGGGTACTACGAGCAGTACTTC.